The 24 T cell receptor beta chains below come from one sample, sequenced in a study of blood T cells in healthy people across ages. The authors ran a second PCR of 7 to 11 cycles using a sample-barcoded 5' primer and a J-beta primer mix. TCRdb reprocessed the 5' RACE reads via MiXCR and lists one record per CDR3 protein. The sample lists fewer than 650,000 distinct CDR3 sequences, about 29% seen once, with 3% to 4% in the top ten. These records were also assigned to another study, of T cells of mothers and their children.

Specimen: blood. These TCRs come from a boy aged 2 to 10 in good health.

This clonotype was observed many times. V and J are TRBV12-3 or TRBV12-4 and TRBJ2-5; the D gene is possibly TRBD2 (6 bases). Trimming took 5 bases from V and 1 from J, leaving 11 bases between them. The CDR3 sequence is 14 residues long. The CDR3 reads CASSGGVGQETQYF. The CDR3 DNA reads TGTGCCAGCAGTGGAGGGGTGGGCCAAGAGACCCAGTACTTC.

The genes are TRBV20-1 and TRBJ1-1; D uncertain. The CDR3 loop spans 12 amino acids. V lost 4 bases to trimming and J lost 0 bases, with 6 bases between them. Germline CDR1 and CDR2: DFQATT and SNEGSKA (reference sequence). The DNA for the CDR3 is TGCAGTGCTAAGTTCATGAACACTGAAGCTTTCTTT. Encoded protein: CSAKFMNTEAFF.

The CDR3 loop reads CSARDPRGAGGQETQYF. In nucleotides, the CDR3 is TGCAGTGCTAGAGATCCCCGGGGAGCGGGGGGGCAAGAGACCCAGTACTTC. The V and J genes are TRBV20-1 and TRBJ2-5, with TRBD2 matching over 10 bases. Per germline, CDR1 DFQATT and CDR2 SNEGSKA (reference sequence). The CDR3 consists of 17 residues. J lost 2 bases, V lost 0 bases, and 9 bases had no gene match.

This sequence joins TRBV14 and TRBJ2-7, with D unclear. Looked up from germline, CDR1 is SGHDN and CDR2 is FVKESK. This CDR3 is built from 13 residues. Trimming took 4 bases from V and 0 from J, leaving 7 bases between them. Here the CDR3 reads CASSRSFSYEQYF. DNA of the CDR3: TGTGCCAGCAGCCGTTCTTTCTCCTACGAGCAGTACTTC. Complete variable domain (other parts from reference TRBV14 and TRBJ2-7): EAGVTQFPSHSVIEKGQTVTLRCDPISGHDNLYWYRRVMGKEIKFLLHFVKESKQDESGMPNNRFLAERTGGTYSTLKVQPAELEDSGVYFCASSRSFSYEQYFGPGTRLTVT.

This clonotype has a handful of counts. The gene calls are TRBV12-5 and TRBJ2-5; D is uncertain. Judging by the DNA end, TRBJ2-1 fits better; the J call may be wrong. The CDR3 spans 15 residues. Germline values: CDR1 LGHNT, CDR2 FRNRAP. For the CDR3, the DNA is TGTGCTAGTGGTTTGACCGGAGCACGGTTTAGTGAGCAGTTCTTC. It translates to CASGLTGARFSEQFF.

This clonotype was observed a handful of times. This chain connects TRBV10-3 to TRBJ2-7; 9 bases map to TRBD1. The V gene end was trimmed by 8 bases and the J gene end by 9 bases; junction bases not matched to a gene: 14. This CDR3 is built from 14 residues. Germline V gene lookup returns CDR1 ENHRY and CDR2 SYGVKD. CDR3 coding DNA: TGTGCCATCGTTCATTCCGGGACAGGGCCTTCGCAGTACTTC. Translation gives CAIVHSGTGPSQYF.

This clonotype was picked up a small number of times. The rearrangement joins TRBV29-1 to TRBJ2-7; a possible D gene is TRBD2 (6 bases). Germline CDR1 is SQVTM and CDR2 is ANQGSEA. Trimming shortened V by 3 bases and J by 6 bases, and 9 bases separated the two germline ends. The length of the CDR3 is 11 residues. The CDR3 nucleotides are TGCAGCGTTGATTCGGGGGTCGAGCAGTACTTC. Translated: CSVDSGVEQYF.

CDR3: CSVEAASYEQYF. Here the CDR3 DNA reads TGCAGCGTTGAAGCAGCCTCCTACGAGCAGTACTTC. The chain couples TRBV29-1 to TRBJ2-7; unclear D gene. Germline V gene sequence: CDR1 SQVTM, CDR2 ANQGSEA. This CDR3 spans 12 amino acids. V lost 1 base to trimming and J lost 0 bases, with 4 bases between them.

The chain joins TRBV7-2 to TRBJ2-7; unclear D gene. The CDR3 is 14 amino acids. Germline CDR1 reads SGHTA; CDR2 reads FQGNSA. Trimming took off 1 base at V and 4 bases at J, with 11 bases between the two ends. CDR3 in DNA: TGTGCCAGCAGCTTAGGGCCTGTAGATTACGAGCAGTACGTC. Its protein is CASSLGPVDYEQYV.

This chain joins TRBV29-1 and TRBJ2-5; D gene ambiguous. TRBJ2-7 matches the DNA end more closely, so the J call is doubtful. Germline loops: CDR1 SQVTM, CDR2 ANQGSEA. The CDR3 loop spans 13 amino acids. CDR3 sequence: CSVEPIAAYEQYF. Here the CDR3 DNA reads TGCAGCGTTGAGCCCATCGCTGCCTACGAGCAGTACTTC.

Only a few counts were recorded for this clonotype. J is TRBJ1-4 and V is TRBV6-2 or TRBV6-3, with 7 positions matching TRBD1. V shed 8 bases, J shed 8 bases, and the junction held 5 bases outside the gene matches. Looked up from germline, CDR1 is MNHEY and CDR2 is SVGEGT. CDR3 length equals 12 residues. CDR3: CASWDRREKLFF. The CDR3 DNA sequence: TGTGCCAGCTGGGACAGACGCGAAAAACTGTTTTTT.

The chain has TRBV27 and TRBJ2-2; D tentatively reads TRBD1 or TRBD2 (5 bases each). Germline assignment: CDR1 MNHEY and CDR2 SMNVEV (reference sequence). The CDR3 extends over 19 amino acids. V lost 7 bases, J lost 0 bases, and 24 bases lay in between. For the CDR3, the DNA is TGTGCCAGCACACTCGAGCCTGGGGGACCACACTCGAACACCGGGGAGCTGTTTTTT. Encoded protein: CASTLEPGGPHSNTGELFF.

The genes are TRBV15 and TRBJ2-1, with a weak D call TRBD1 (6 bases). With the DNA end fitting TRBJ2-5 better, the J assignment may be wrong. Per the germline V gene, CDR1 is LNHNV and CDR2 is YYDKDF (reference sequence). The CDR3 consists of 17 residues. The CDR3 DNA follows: TGTGCCACCAGCAGCCTGGCCGTCCTACAGGGAGTGAAGACCCAGTACTTC. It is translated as CATSSLAVLQGVKTQYF.

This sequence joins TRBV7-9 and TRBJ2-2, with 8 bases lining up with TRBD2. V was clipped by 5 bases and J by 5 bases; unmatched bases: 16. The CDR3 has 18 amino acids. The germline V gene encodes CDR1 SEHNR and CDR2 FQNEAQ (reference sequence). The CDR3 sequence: CASSPTRSFGLATGELFF. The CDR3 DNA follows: TGTGCCAGCAGCCCAACACGCAGTTTCGGACTAGCAACCGGGGAGCTGTTTTTT. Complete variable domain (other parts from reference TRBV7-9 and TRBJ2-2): DTGVSQNPRHKITKRGQNVTFRCDPISEHNRLYWYRQTLGQGPEFLTYFQNEAQLEKSRLLSDRFSAERPKGSFSTLEIQRTEQGDSAMYLCASSPTRSFGLATGELFFGEGSRLTVL.

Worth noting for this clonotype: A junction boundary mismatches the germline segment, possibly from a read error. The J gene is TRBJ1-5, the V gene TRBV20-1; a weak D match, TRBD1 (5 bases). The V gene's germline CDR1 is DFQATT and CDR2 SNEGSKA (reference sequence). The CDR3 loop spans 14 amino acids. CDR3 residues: CGARDPGSNQPQHF. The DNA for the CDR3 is TGCGGTGCTAGAGATCCAGGGAGCAATCAGCCCCAGCATTTT.

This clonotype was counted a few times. As DNA, the CDR3 is TGCAGCGCCGGAAGAGCGGGGGGGTTAGAGACCCAGTACTTC. It translates to CSAGRAGGLETQYF. The genes are TRBV29-1 and TRBJ2-5; the match to TRBD2 covers 10 bases. V shed 7 bases, J shed 4 bases, and the junction held 9 bases outside the gene matches. There are 14 residues in the CDR3. Germline CDR1 SQVTM, CDR2 ANQGSEA.

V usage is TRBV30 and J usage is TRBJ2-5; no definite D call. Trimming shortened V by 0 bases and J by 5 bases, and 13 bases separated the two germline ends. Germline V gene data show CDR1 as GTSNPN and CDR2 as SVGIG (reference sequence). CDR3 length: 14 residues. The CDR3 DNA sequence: TGTGCCTGGAGTGTGTTTTCGAGCCTCGAGACCCAGTACTTC. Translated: CAWSVFSSLETQYF.

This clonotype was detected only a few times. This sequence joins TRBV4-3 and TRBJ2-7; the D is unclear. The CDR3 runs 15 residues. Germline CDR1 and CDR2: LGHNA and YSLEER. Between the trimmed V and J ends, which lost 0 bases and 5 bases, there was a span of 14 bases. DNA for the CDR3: TGCGCCAGCAGCCAAGAGGGCAAGGGTATGGACGAGCAGTACTTC. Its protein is CASSQEGKGMDEQYF.

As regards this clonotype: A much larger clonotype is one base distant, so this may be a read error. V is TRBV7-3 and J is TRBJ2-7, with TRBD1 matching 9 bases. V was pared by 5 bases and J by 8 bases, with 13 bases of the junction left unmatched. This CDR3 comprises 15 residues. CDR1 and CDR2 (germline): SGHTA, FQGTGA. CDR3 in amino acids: CASSPTGTGFDKQYF. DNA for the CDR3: TGTGCCAGCAGCCCGACCGGGACAGGGTTCGACAAGCAGTACTTC.

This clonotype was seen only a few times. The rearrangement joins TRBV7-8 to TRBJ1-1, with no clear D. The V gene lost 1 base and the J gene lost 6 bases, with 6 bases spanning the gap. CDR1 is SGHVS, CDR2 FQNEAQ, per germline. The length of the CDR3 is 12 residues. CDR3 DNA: TGTGCCAGCAGCTTAGAGGCAGCTGAAGCTTTCTTT. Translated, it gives CASSLEAAEAFF.

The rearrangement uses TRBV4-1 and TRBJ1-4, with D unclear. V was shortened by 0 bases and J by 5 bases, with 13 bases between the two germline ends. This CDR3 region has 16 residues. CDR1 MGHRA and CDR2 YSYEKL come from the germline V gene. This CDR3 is CASSQDLTGWNEKLFF. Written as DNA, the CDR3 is TGCGCCAGCAGCCAAGATCTAACGGGCTGGAATGAAAAACTGTTTTTT.

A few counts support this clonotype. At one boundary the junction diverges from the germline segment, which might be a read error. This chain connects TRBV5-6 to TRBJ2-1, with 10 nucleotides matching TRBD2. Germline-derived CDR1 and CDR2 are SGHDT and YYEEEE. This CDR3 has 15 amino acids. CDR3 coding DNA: TGTGCCAGCAGCCTCCAATTAGCGGGAGGCAATGAGCAGTCCTTC. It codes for CASSLQLAGGNEQSF.

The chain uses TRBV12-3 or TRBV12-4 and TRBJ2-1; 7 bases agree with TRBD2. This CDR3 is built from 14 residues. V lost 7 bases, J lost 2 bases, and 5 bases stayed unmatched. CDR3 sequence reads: CASTSGTPYNEQFF. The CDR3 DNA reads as TGTGCCAGCACTAGCGGAACTCCCTACAATGAGCAGTTCTTC.

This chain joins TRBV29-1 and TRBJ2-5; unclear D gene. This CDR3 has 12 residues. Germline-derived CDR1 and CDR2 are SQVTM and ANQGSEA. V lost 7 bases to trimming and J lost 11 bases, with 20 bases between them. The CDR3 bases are TGCAGCGCTTCCCGCCCTCCGGAGAAGCAGTACTTC. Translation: CSASRPPEKQYF.